This TCR beta chain was sequenced during a study of monozygotic twins with inflammatory bowel disease. TCRdb re-called the 5' RACE reads, yielding one record per CDR3 amino acid sequence without DNA. The ten most abundant clones cover less than 2.5% of a sample with 400,000 to 500,000 distinct CDR3 sequences. The CDR3 runs 18 residues. CDR1 and CDR2 (germline): SGHAT, FQNNGV. Sequencing was carried out using blood. The chain combines TRBV11-2 with TRBJ2-3. The origin of this receptor is a human donor with ulcerative colitis or Crohn's disease, or a healthy co-twin of an affected twin (not recorded which). CDR3 in amino acids: CASSLVSLGLGITDTQYF. The full variable domain, its missing parts supplied by reference TRBV11-2 and TRBJ2-3, is EAGVAQSPRYKIIEKRQSVAFWCNPISGHATLYWYQQILGQGPKLLIQFQNNGVVDDSQLPKDRFSAERLKGVDSTLKIQPAKLEDSAVYLCASSLVSLGLGITDTQYFGPGTRLTVL.